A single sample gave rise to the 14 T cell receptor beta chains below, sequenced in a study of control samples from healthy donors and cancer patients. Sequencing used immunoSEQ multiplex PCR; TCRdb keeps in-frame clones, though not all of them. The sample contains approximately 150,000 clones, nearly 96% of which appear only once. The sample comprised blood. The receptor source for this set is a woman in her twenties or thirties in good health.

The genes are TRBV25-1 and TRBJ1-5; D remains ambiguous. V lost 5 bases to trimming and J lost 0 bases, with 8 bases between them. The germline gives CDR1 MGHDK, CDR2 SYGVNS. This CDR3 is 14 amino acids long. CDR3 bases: TGTGCCAGCAGTCAGGCTCCTAGCAATCAGCCCCAGCATTTT. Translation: CASSQAPSNQPQHF.

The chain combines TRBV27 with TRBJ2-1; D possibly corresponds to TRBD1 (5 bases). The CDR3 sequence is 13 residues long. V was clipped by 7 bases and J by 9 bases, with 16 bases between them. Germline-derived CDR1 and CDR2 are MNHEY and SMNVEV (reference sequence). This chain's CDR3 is CASTSMWGSEQFF. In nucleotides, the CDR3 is TGTGCCAGCACATCGATGTGGGGCAGTGAGCAGTTCTTC.

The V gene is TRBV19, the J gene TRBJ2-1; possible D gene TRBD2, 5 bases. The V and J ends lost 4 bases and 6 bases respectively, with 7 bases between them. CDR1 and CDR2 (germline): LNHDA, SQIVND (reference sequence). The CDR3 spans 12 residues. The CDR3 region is CASSREGNEQFF. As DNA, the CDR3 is TGTGCCAGTAGTAGAGAGGGCAATGAGCAGTTCTTC.

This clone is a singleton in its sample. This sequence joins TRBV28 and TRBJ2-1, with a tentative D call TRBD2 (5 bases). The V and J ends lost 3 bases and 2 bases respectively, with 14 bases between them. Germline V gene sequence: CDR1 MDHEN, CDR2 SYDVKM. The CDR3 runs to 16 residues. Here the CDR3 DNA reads TGTGCCAGCAGTTTCGTTCGGGGAGTCGCCTACAATGAGCAGTTCTTC. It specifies CASSFVRGVAYNEQFF.

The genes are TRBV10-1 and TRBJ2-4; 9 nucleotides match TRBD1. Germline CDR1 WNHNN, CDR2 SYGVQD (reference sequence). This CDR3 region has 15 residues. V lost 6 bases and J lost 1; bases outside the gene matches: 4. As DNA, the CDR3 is TGCGCCAGCAGGGTCGGGACAGGGGCCAAAAACATTCAGTACTTC. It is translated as CASRVGTGAKNIQYF.

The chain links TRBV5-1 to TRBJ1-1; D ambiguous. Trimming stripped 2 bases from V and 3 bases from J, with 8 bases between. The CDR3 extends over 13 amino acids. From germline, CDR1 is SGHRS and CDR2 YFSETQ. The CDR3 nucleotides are TGCGCCAGCAGCTTAATTCGGGACACTGAAGCTTTCTTT. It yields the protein CASSLIRDTEAFF.

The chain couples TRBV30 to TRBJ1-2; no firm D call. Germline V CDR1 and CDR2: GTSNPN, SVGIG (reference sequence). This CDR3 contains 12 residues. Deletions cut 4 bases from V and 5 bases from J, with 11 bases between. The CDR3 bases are TGTGCCTGGAACTTAGGGAATTATGGCTACACCTTC. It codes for CAWNLGNYGYTF.

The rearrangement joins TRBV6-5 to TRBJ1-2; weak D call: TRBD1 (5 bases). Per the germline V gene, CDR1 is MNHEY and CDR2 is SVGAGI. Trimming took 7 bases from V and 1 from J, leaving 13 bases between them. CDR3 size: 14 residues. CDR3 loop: CASNLEGRNYGYTF. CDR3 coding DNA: TGTGCCAGCAACCTAGAGGGACGTAACTATGGCTACACCTTC.

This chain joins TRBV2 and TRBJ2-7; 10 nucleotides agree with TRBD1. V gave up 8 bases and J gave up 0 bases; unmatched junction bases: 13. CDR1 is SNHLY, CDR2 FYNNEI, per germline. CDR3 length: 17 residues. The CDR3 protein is CASLRDRGLGSSYEQYF. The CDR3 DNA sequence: TGTGCCAGCCTTCGGGACAGGGGCCTGGGAAGCTCCTACGAGCAGTACTTC.

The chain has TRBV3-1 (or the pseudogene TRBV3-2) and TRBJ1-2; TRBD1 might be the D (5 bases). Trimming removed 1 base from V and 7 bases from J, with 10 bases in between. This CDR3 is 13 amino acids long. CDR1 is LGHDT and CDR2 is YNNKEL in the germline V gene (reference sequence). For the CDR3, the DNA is TGTGCCAGCAGCCAAGTACAGGCAGTTGGCTACACCTTC. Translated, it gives CASSQVQAVGYTF.

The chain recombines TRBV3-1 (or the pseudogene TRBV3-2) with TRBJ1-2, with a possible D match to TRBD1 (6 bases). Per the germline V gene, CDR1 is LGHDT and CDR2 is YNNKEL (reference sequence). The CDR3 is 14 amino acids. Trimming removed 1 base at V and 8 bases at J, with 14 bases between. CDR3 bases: TGTGCCAGCAGCCAAGGGTACAGGGTCAGGGGCTACACCTTC. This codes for CASSQGYRVRGYTF.

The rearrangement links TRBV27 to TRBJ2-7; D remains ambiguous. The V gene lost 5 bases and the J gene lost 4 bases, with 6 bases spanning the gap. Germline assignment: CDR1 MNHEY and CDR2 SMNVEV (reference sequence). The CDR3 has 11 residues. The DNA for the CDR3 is TGTGCCAGCAGTAACCGGTACGAGCAGTACTTC. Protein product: CASSNRYEQYF.

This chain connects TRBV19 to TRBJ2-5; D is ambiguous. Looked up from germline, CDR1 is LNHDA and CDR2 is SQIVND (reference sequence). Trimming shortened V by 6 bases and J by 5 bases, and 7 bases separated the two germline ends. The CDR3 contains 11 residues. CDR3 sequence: CASSVGETQYF. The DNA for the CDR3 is TGTGCCAGTAGCGTCGGGGAGACCCAGTACTTC.

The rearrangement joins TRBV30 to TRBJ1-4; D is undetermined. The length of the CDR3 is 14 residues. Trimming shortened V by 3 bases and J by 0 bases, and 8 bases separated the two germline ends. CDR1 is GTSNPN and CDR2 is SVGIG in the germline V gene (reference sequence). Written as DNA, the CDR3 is TGTGCCTGGAGCCAATACCCAACTAATGAAAAACTGTTTTTT. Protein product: CAWSQYPTNEKLFF.